This T cell receptor beta chain was sequenced during a study of blood T cell repertoires in COVID-19. Study overall: Sites in the United States, Italy and Spain provided acute and convalescent COVID-19 samples. T cells, B-cell-depleted T cells, or PBMCs provided the cDNA or gDNA that served as material.

The CDR3 totals 16 residues. Germline CDR1 reads LNHDA; CDR2 reads SQIVND (reference sequence). V lost 7 bases and J lost 0; bases outside the gene matches: 8. Original processing notes: It was from reference gene primer amplification that nucleated cell counts were estimated. Data came from immunoSEQ multiplex PCR; TCRdb stores just in-frame clones and leaves some out. V, J and clone size were drawn from that table, and D and trimming were deduced from the DNA. The profile covers around 130,000 clones, with about 83% appearing a single time and around 4% taken by the ten largest. This sequence joins TRBV19 and TRBJ2-1; 8 bases match TRBD2. Input material: peripheral blood. This TCR was recovered from a man aged 55 to 70 with acute or convalescent COVID-19. CDR3: CASNTGTSRSYNEQFF. CDR3 DNA: TGTGCCAGTAACACCGGGACTAGTCGCTCCTACAATGAGCAGTTCTTC.